The clone carrying this T cell receptor beta chain was detected many times. Its antigen remains unidentified. MiXCR, applied by TCRdb to the 5' RACE reads, yields one record per CDR3 protein. The sample includes hundreds of thousands of distinct CDR3 sequences, 7.5% seen only once; the top ten take more than 5%. V lost 5 bases, J lost 0 bases, and 10 bases lay in between. The CDR3 is 15 amino acids. Germline loops: CDR1 LNHNV, CDR2 YYDKDF (reference sequence). The sample originates from a study of identical twins. Points from the study as a whole: Clonotypes of the beta chain that were abundant in cord blood carried fewer insertions (memory repertoires showed none).

Another study also made use of these data, one on yellow fever vaccine responses in identical twins.

This sequence originates from a woman in her late teens or twenties in good health. V usage is TRBV15 and J usage is TRBJ1-4; no clear D gene. What was sequenced was CD8+ T cells sorted from blood. Here the CDR3 DNA reads TGTGCCACCAGCTTAGACGGTGCAACTAATGAAAAACTGTTTTTT. Encoded protein: CATSLDGATNEKLFF.